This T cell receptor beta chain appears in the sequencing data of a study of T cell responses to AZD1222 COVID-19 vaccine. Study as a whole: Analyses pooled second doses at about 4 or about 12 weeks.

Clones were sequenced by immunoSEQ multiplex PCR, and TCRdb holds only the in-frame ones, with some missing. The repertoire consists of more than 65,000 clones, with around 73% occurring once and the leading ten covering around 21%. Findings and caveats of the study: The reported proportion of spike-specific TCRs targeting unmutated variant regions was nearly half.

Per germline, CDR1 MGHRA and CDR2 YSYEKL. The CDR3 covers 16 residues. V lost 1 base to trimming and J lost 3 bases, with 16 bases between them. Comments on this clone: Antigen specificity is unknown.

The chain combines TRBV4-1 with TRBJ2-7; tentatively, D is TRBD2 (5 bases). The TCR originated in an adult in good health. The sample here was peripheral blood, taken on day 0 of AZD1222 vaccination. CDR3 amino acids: CASSQGARLADYEQYF. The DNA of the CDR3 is TGCGCCAGCAGCCAAGGGGCCCGGCTAGCAGACTACGAGCAGTACTTC.